This T cell receptor (beta chain) was documented in a study of CD8+CD57+ T cells in acquired aplastic anemia. At the level of the study: Sorted CD4+ and CD8+ cells gave an average of 3.2 ug of DNA.

A note on this clonotype: Its ends do not fully match the called genes, so a read error is possible.

An expansion of CD8+CD57+ cells by flow cytometry had been shown in patients chosen for sequencing. Severe acquired aplastic anemia was present in all patients. This CDR3 has 14 residues. Germline CDR1 is LNHDA and CDR2 is SQIVND (reference sequence). Profiling of TCR beta VDJ combinations and CDR3 sequences used genomic DNA as template. TCRdb recomputed calls from the reads with MiXCR, one row per CDR3 protein. This repertoire shows about 180,000 distinct CDR3 sequences, about 45% found once; its top ten account for more than 0.85%. J is TRBJ1-1 and V is TRBV19; D not certain. The source material was sorted CD4+, CD8+, or CD8+CD57+ T cells (not recorded which) from PBMCs. This sequence was found in a human donor with aplastic anemia. The CDR3: CASTPVRGSTEAFF. The CDR3 DNA follows: TGTGCCAGTACCCCCGTGCGGGGTAGCACTGAGGCTTTCTTT. The variable domain in full, with the rest retrieved from reference TRBV19 and TRBJ1-1, is DGGITQSPKYLFRKEGQNVTLSCEQNLNHDAMYWYRQDPGQGLRLIYYSQIVNDFQKGDIAEGYSVSREKKESFPLTVTSAQKNPTAFYLCASTPVRGSTEAFFGQGTRLTVV.